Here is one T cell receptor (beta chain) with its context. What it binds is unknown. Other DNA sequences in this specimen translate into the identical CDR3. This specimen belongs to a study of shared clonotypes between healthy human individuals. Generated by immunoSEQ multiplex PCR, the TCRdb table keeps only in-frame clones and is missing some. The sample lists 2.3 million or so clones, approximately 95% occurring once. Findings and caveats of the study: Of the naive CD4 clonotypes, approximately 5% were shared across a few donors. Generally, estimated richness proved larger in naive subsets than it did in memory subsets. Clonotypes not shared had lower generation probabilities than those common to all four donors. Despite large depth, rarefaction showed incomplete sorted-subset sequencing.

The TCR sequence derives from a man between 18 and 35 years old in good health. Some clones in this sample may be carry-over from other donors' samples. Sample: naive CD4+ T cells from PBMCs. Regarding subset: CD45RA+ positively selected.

The CDR3 DNA sequence: TGTGCCAGCAGTGAAAGCAGGACAGATACGCAGTATTTT. This encodes CASSESRTDTQYF. The chain has TRBV2 and TRBJ2-3; D ambiguous. Trimming took off 2 bases at V and 3 bases at J, with 6 bases between the two ends. The V gene's germline CDR1 is SNHLY and CDR2 FYNNEI. The CDR3 is 13 residues long.